Shown below are 20 T cell receptor beta chains from a single sample sequenced in a study. TCRdb reprocessed the 5' RACE reads via MiXCR and lists one record per CDR3 protein. Here the sample spans tens of thousands of distinct CDR3 sequences, over 15% being singletons. Sequencing used naive CD4+ T cells sorted from blood. Subset described: naive CD4+ T cells, CD4+CD45RA+CD25-. These receptors all stem from a female donor with breast cancer.

This chain uses TRBV28 with TRBJ1-2, with 9 bases that match TRBD1. Germline V gene data show CDR1 as MDHEN and CDR2 as SYDVKM. The CDR3 runs 14 residues. The V segment lost 4 bases and the J segment 2 bases; nucleotides outside the gene matches: 2. The CDR3 protein is CASSYRGPNYGYTF. CDR3 DNA sequence: TGTGCCAGCAGTTACAGGGGGCCAAACTATGGCTACACCTTC.

This clonotype was picked up many times. In DNA form, the CDR3 reads TGTGCCAGCAGCGCAGAGACAGGGTACACTGAAGCTTTCTTT. This translates into CASSAETGYTEAFF. V gene TRBV9 combines with J gene TRBJ1-1; 7 nucleotides align to TRBD1. Trimming cost V 3 bases and J 3 bases; bases outside gene matches: 5. Germline loops: CDR1 SGDLS, CDR2 YYNGEE. There are 14 residues in the CDR3.

The sample holds one count of this clonotype. The chain combines TRBV20-1 with TRBJ2-3, with TRBD2 matching 8 bases. The CDR3 runs 14 residues. Germline V gene data show CDR1 as DFQATT and CDR2 as SNEGSKA (reference sequence). Losses at the gene ends were 6 bases for V and 5 bases for J; bases not matched to a gene: 10. DNA of the CDR3: TGCAGTGCGCGGAGCGGGAGTCGTAGAGATACGCAGTATTTT. It is translated as CSARSGSRRDTQYF.

With regard to this clonotype: No conserved phenylalanine or tryptophan is present at the end of the CDR3, so a read error is the likely explanation. This chain connects TRBV6-1 to TRBJ2-1, with 10 bases identical to TRBD2. V was clipped by 2 bases and J by 6 bases; unmatched bases: 4. In germline, CDR1 is MNHNS, CDR2 SASEGT. This CDR3 spans 15 amino acids. This chain's CDR3 is CASSEFERGGNEQFL. CDR3 DNA sequence: TGTGCCAGCAGTGAATTCGAGCGGGGGGGCAATGAGCAGTTCCTC.

This clonotype was observed a handful of times. The V gene is TRBV18, the J gene TRBJ2-1, with D uncertain. The V gene lost 3 bases and the J gene lost 6 bases, with 3 bases spanning the gap. The V gene's germline CDR1 is KGHSH and CDR2 LQKENI. This CDR3 has 11 residues. The CDR3 loop is CASSPRNEQFF. The CDR3 DNA reads as TGTGCCAGCTCACCGCGCAATGAGCAGTTCTTC. Complete variable domain (other parts from reference TRBV18 and TRBJ2-1): NAGVMQNPRHLVRRRGQEARLRCSPMKGHSHVYWYRQLPEEGLKFMVYLQKENIIDESGMPKERFSAEFPKEGPSILRIQQVVRGDSAAYFCASSPRNEQFFGPGTRLTVL.

For the CDR3, the DNA is TGTGCCAGCAGTCAAACTCCTACCTACGAGCAGTACTTC. Translating gives CASSQTPTYEQYF. The chain carries TRBV6-1 and TRBJ2-7; no reliable D call. CDR1 is MNHNS and CDR2 is SASEGT in the germline V gene. The CDR3 is 13 residues long. V lost 5 bases, J lost 2 bases, and 10 bases lay in between.

Turning to this clonotype: One end of the junction is discordant with germline, which a read error may explain. The rearrangement uses TRBV5-4 and TRBJ2-7; D is possibly TRBD2 (6 bases). This CDR3 comprises 14 residues. Germline V gives CDR1 SGHNT, CDR2 YYREEE (reference sequence). CDR3: CASSLIGGSYEQYF. The CDR3 DNA reads TGCGCCAGCAGCTTGATCGGGGGCTCCTACGAGCAGTACTTC. The entire variable domain, with the rest obtained from reference TRBV5-4 and TRBJ2-7, is as follows: ETGVTQSPTHLIKTRGQQVTLRCSSQSGHNTVSWYQQALGQGPQFIFQYYREEENGRGNFPPRFSGLQFPNYSSELNVNALELDDSALYLCASSLIGGSYEQYFGPGTRLTVT.

This clonotype has only a few counts. The V and J genes are TRBV7-2 and TRBJ1-5; 7 bases fit TRBD1. Per germline, CDR1 SGHTA and CDR2 FQGNSA. The length of the CDR3 is 16 residues. The trim removed 5 bases at V and 7 bases at J, leaving 14 bases unmatched. In DNA, the CDR3 is TGTGCCAGCAGCCCCCAGACAGGGACCAGGGAGCAGCCCCAGCATTTT. It translates to CASSPQTGTREQPQHF.

This rearrangement joins TRBV9 to TRBJ2-7, with D possibly being TRBD1 or TRBD2 (6 bases each). The CDR3 runs 14 residues. V shed 0 bases and J shed 7 bases, with 14 bases lying between them. In germline, CDR1 is SGDLS, CDR2 YYNGEE. This CDR3 reads CASSVADYRAEQYF. The CDR3 DNA reads as TGTGCCAGCAGCGTAGCGGACTACAGGGCTGAGCAGTACTTC.

The V gene is TRBV7-2, the J gene TRBJ2-7, with 9 bases that match TRBD2. V gave up 1 base and J gave up 1 base; unmatched junction bases: 2. Germline CDR1 SGHTA, CDR2 FQGNSA. There are 15 residues in the CDR3. CDR3 sequence: CASSLVAGASYEQYF. The CDR3 DNA sequence: TGTGCCAGCAGCTTAGTAGCGGGAGCTTCCTACGAGCAGTACTTC.

This clonotype has just a few counts. This chain connects TRBV7-2 to TRBJ2-1, with 8 bases identical to TRBD2. This CDR3 has 15 residues. The V segment lost 5 bases and the J segment 5 bases; nucleotides outside the gene matches: 8. Germline V gene data show CDR1 as SGHTA and CDR2 as FQGNSA. The CDR3 sequence: CASSKLAGKNNEQFF. The CDR3 coding sequence is TGTGCCAGCAGCAAATTAGCGGGGAAAAACAATGAGCAGTTCTTC.

The sample holds a few counts of this clonotype. In nucleotides, the CDR3 is TGTGCCAGCAGCCAAGATTTCTCCGGGACTAGCGCGGCCAAAAACATTCAGTACTTC. It encodes CASSQDFSGTSAAKNIQYF. V usage is TRBV4-2 and J usage is TRBJ2-4; the match to TRBD2 covers 10 bases. Germline CDR1 LGHNA, CDR2 YNFKEQ. This CDR3 comprises 19 residues. V dropped 0 bases and J dropped 1; count of bases not matched to a gene: 9.

This clonotype came up a few times. The chain has TRBV12-3 or TRBV12-4 and TRBJ2-7; D is uncertain. The CDR3 covers 11 residues. Trimming removed 2 bases at V and 5 bases at J, with 4 bases between. CDR3 sequence reads: CASSLSDEQYF. CDR3 nucleotides: TGTGCCAGCAGTTTAAGCGACGAGCAGTACTTC.

There are many counts of this clonotype. This chain uses TRBV28 with TRBJ1-3, with 9 positions matching TRBD1. Germline values: CDR1 MDHEN, CDR2 SYDVKM. With V trimmed by 9 bases and J by 9 bases, 9 bases remained unmatched. The CDR3 extends over 13 amino acids. The CDR3 DNA reads TGTGCCAGTCACGGGACAGGGAGGGGCACCATATATTTT. Translated: CASHGTGRGTIYF.

This clonotype was seen a few times. J is TRBJ2-1 and V is TRBV4-2; 9 nucleotides agree with TRBD2. This CDR3 is built from 17 residues. CDR1 and CDR2 from the germline V gene are LGHNA and YNFKEQ. V shed 0 bases and J 1 base; nucleotides not matched to a gene: 4. The DNA of the CDR3 is TGTGCCAGCAGCCAAGATCTCCTAGCGGGATCCTACAATGAGCAGTTCTTC. As protein: CASSQDLLAGSYNEQFF.

This clonotype was observed many times. The CDR3 region has the DNA TGCGCCAGCAGGCTAGCGGGAGGAACAGATACGCAGTATTTT. This gives the protein CASRLAGGTDTQYF. The chain has TRBV5-1 and TRBJ2-3; 11 positions match TRBD2. The CDR3 is 14 amino acids. Germline loops: CDR1 SGHRS, CDR2 YFSETQ. V was pared by 5 bases and J by 3 bases, with 2 bases of the junction left unmatched. Full variable domain (remainder filled in from reference TRBV5-1 and TRBJ2-3): KAGVTQTPRYLIKTRGQQVTLSCSPISGHRSVSWYQQTPGQGLQFLFEYFSETQRNKGNFPGRFSGRQFSNSRSEMNVSTLELGDSALYLCASRLAGGTDTQYFGPGTRLTVL.

This clonotype appeared a few times. The V call is TRBV12-3 or TRBV12-4, the J call TRBJ1-1; D call uncertain. The CDR3 runs to 14 residues. Trimming took 3 bases from V and 8 from J, leaving 16 bases between them. The CDR3 nucleotides are TGTGCCAGCAGTTTGATGGGCTCCACCAGGGAAGCTTTCTTT. Its translation is CASSLMGSTREAFF.

This clonotype has a handful of counts. The V gene is TRBV7-2, the J gene TRBJ2-7, with 9 bases fitting TRBD2. Germline CDR1 SGHTA, CDR2 FQGNSA. Trimming removed 3 bases from V and 0 bases from J; junction bases left unmatched: 0. This CDR3 region has 14 residues. CDR3 protein: CASSFSGSSYEQYF. CDR3 nucleotide sequence: TGTGCCAGCAGCTTTAGCGGGAGCTCCTACGAGCAGTACTTC.

This chain connects TRBV20-1 to TRBJ1-6; tentatively, D is TRBD1 (5 bases). V shed 6 bases and J shed 8 bases, with 14 bases lying between them. Per germline, CDR1 DFQATT and CDR2 SNEGSKA (reference sequence). The CDR3 length is 13 residues. In nucleotides, the CDR3 is TGCAGTGCCATCGACAGCCCACATTCACCCCTCCACTTT. Protein sequence: CSAIDSPHSPLHF.

This chain joins TRBV5-1 and TRBJ2-7, with TRBD1 matching over 8 bases. Trimming at V came to 3 bases and at J to 3 bases, leaving 8 bases not matched to a gene. The germline V gene encodes CDR1 SGHRS and CDR2 YFSETQ. The CDR3 covers 15 residues. The CDR3 loop is CASSWETGGNYEQYF. The CDR3 bases are TGCGCCAGCAGCTGGGAAACAGGGGGGAACTACGAGCAGTACTTC.